This T cell receptor beta chain was sequenced in a study of memory CD4+ T cells and cytomegalovirus serostatus. Study results and limitations: About two fifths of the roughly 160 known CMV-associated TCRbeta sequences appeared in CD4+ memory.

The V end lost 0 bases, the J end lost 0 bases, and 7 bases lay between the germline ends. Germline values: CDR1 SGHTA, CDR2 FQGTGA. The CDR3 consists of 15 residues. The sort gate was single viable CD3+CD4+CD8-CD45RO+ cells for memory CD4+ T cells. In the case of this clone: As yet, its antigen is unknown.

Sequenced by immunoSEQ multiplex PCR; TCRdb stores in-frame clones only, minus some. The table lists roughly 56,000 clones, roughly 82% of them singletons. This receptor was obtained from an adult in good health and CMV-seronegative. This sequence joins TRBV7-3 and TRBJ2-3, with a weak D call TRBD1 (5 bases). Sequencing was done on a sample of memory CD4+ T cells from blood. CDR3 amino acids: CASSLTGASTDTQYF. The CDR3 coding sequence is TGTGCCAGCAGCTTAACTGGGGCTAGCACAGATACGCAGTATTTT.